These 17 T cell receptor beta chains came from one sample sequenced in a study of monozygotic twins with cystic fibrosis. Method: immunoSEQ multiplex PCR; TCRdb's copy keeps in-frame clones and lacks some. The data show more than 11,000 clones, with 75% to 90% seen just once and approximately 0.7% held by the top ten. The material sequenced was blood. All receptors come from a boy younger than 18 with cystic fibrosis.

The chain couples TRBV2 to TRBJ2-2; 7 bases fit TRBD1. The germline gives CDR1 SNHLY, CDR2 FYNNEI. Unmatched junction bases numbered 4, after V lost 5 bases and J lost 1 base. CDR3 length: 15 amino acids. CDR3 loop: CASSKDRRNTGELFF. The CDR3, as DNA: TGTGCCAGCAGTAAGGACAGGAGGAACACCGGGGAGCTGTTTTTT.

Comment on this clone: The limits of the CDR3 on the DNA are not certain, so only TCRdb's listed CDR3 is given. The chain couples TRBV5-4 to TRBJ2-1; the table's D call, TRBD1, was not checked against the DNA. Germline CDR1 SGHNT, CDR2 YYREEE (reference sequence). Ends included, the CDR3 has 14 residues. CDR3 sequence: CASSFGPGINEQFF.

The gene calls are TRBV27 and TRBJ2-7; 11 bases are a match to TRBD2. The CDR3 consists of 16 residues. Germline V lookup: CDR1 MNHEY, CDR2 SMNVEV (reference sequence). The V segment lost 0 bases and the J segment 3 bases; nucleotides outside the gene matches: 4. CDR3 nucleotide sequence: TGTGCCAGCAGTTTATCTGCTAGCGGGAGGAACTACGAGCAGTACTTC. It specifies CASSLSASGRNYEQYF.

The CDR3 spells CASRLAGGIETQYF. CDR3 sequence (DNA): TGTGCCAGCAGACTAGCGGGGGGGATCGAGACCCAGTACTTC. The chain is built from TRBV6-1 and TRBJ2-5; 13 nucleotides align to TRBD2. Trimming removed 6 bases from V and 5 bases from J; junction bases left unmatched: 3. Germline CDR1 MNHNS, CDR2 SASEGT. There are 14 residues in the CDR3.

V gene TRBV5-1 combines with J gene TRBJ2-5, with TRBD2 as a possible D gene (5 bases). The V end lost 2 bases, the J end lost 5 bases, and 13 bases lay between the germline ends. Germline V gives CDR1 SGHRS, CDR2 YFSETQ. This CDR3 comprises 14 residues. The CDR3 is CASSLGGQKETQYF. CDR3 nucleotides: TGCGCCAGCAGCTTAGGCGGGCAAAAGGAGACCCAGTACTTC.

The chain couples TRBV7-9 to TRBJ2-1; 8 positions match TRBD2. With V trimmed by 3 bases and J by 4 bases, 5 bases remained unmatched. CDR1 and CDR2 (germline): SEHNR, FQNEAQ (reference sequence). This CDR3 is 15 amino acids long. CDR3 sequence: CASSFKSGGYNEQFF. The DNA for the CDR3 is TGTGCCAGCAGCTTCAAGAGCGGGGGATACAATGAGCAGTTCTTC. The full variable domain, completed using reference TRBV7-9 and TRBJ2-1, is DTGVSQNPRHKITKRGQNVTFRCDPISEHNRLYWYRQTLGQGPEFLTYFQNEAQLEKSRLLSDRFSAERPKGSFSTLEIQRTEQGDSAMYLCASSFKSGGYNEQFFGPGTRLTVL.

The chain combines TRBV5-1 with TRBJ1-3, with D perhaps matching TRBD1 (5 bases). Germline CDR1 and CDR2: SGHRS and YFSETQ. Deletions cut 0 bases from V and 4 bases from J, with 11 bases between. CDR3 length equals 15 residues. The CDR3 DNA sequence: TGCGCCAGCAGCTTGGCCGGACACGAAGGAAACACCATATATTTT. The encoded protein is CASSLAGHEGNTIYF.

This clone was seen a single time. The CDR3 is CASRQTDYEQYF. The CDR3 coding sequence is TGTGCCAGCCGACAGACAGACTACGAGCAGTACTTC. The rearrangement links TRBV18 to TRBJ2-7; D possibly corresponds to TRBD1 (5 bases). The V gene's germline CDR1 is KGHSH and CDR2 LQKENI. The ends were cut back, 8 bases at V and 3 bases at J, with 11 bases in the middle. The CDR3 sequence is 12 residues long.

The rearrangement joins TRBV27 to TRBJ2-2; D gene ambiguous. Trimming left V 8 bases short and J 0 bases short, with 10 bases between. The CDR3 has 14 residues. Germline V gene sequence: CDR1 MNHEY, CDR2 SMNVEV (reference sequence). The CDR3 DNA follows: TGTGCCAGCCGGCAATACGCGAACACCGGGGAGCTGTTTTTT. Translated: CASRQYANTGELFF.

J is TRBJ1-2 and V is TRBV7-8; a weak D match, TRBD1 (6 bases). Trimming shortened V by 5 bases and J by 7 bases, and 14 bases separated the two germline ends. CDR1 and CDR2 from the germline V gene are SGHVS and FQNEAQ. The CDR3 has 13 residues. The CDR3 protein is CASSPSGGLGYTF. Here the CDR3 DNA reads TGTGCCAGCAGCCCTTCGGGGGGGCTTGGCTACACCTTC. Filled out from reference TRBV7-8 and TRBJ1-2, the complete variable domain reads GAGVSQSPRYKVAKRGQDVALRCDPISGHVSLFWYQQALGQGPEFLTYFQNEAQLDKSGLPSDRFFAERPEGSVSTLKIQRTQQEDSAVYLCASSPSGGLGYTFGSGTRLTVV.

V gene TRBV7-9 combines with J gene TRBJ2-1; 14 positions agree with TRBD2. This CDR3 has 19 residues. The germline gives CDR1 SEHNR, CDR2 FQNEAQ (reference sequence). J was trimmed by 5 bases and V by 5 bases; bases with no gene match: 14. CDR3 coding DNA: TGTGCCAGCAGCCAAGCTCCCGGGACTAGCGGGAGTCCGAACAATGAGCAGTTCTTC. This translates into CASSQAPGTSGSPNNEQFF.

This chain joins TRBV9 and TRBJ1-2; no reliable D call. Germline V gene data show CDR1 as SGDLS and CDR2 as YYNGEE. This CDR3 region has 12 residues. Trimming removed 3 bases from V and 8 bases from J, with 11 bases in between. This CDR3 reads CASSARLGGYTF. The CDR3 bases are TGTGCCAGCAGCGCCCGACTAGGCGGCTACACCTTC.

This chain connects TRBV5-4 to TRBJ2-2; 14 bases are shared with TRBD2. The CDR3 is made up of 19 amino acids. Germline values: CDR1 SGHNT, CDR2 YYREEE (reference sequence). Trimming cost V 4 bases and J 4 bases; bases outside gene matches: 12. The CDR3 sequence is CASSLTRTSGGRVTGELFF. CDR3 in DNA: TGTGCCAGCAGCCTGACTCGGACTAGCGGGGGGCGAGTCACCGGGGAGCTGTTTTTT.

This clone was seen just once. V usage is TRBV7-9 and J usage is TRBJ2-1; D unclear. V lost 2 bases and J lost 7, with 6 bases in between. Germline CDR1 is SEHNR and CDR2 is FQNEAQ (reference sequence). The CDR3 spans 12 residues. CDR3 DNA: TGTGCCAGCAGCTTAACCCATAATGAGCAGTTCTTC. Protein sequence: CASSLTHNEQFF.

The rearrangement joins TRBV6-5 to TRBJ1-1, with a possible D match to TRBD1 (6 bases). Trimming removed 5 bases at V and 6 bases at J, with 16 bases between. The CDR3 runs 14 residues. Germline V CDR1 and CDR2: MNHEY, SVGAGI. The CDR3 nucleotides read TGTGCCAGCAGTCATATCAGGGGTTGGGCTGAAGCTTTCTTT. Translating it yields CASSHIRGWAEAFF.

The genes are TRBV30 and TRBJ2-3, with D possibly being TRBD1 or TRBD2 (5 bases each). Trimming stripped 5 bases from V and 4 bases from J, with 7 bases between. Per the germline V gene, CDR1 is GTSNPN and CDR2 is SVGIG (reference sequence). This CDR3 region has 11 residues. This chain's CDR3 is CAWGTADTQYF. The CDR3 nucleotides read TGTGCCTGGGGGACGGCAGATACGCAGTATTTT. Full variable domain (rest looked up from reference TRBV30 and TRBJ2-3): SQTIHQWPATLVQPVGSPLSLECTVEGTSNPNLYWYRQAAGRGLQLLFYSVGIGQISSEVPQNLSASRPQDRQFILSSKKLLLSDSGFYLCAWGTADTQYFGPGTRLTVL.

This rearrangement joins TRBV21-1 to TRBJ2-3; TRBD2 was called by the table and not checked on the DNA. TRBV21-1 counts as a pseudogene. The CDR3 is made up of 16 amino acids. In nucleotides, the CDR3 is TGTGCCAGCAGCTACCGGCGACTAGCTTTCACAGATACGCAGTATTTT. Its translation is CASSYRRLAFTDTQYF.